Given below is one T cell receptor beta chain in context. Its antigen remains unknown. This specimen belongs to a study of cytomegalovirus exposure and HLA in healthy donors. This CDR3 contains 15 residues. Per the germline V gene, CDR1 is MNHEY and CDR2 is SMNVEV (reference sequence). V gave up 3 bases and J gave up 4 bases; unmatched junction bases: 5. It was with 60 Vbeta and 13 Jbeta primers that the PCR ran. Profiling relied on immunoSEQ multiplex PCR, and the TCRdb table lists in-frame clones only, not all of them. The table records fewer than 110,000 clones, roughly 70% of them present only once. Points from the study as a whole: The authors assumed roughly uniform sequencing depth across donors for presence/absence analyses. Later analysis identified several of the most significant clusters that appeared linked to common viral pathogens.

The chain combines TRBV27 with TRBJ2-2; 7 bases are a match to TRBD1. The sequencing input was PBMCs. The sequence was collected from a man aged 50 or older in good health and CMV-seronegative. CDR3 in DNA: TGTGCCAGCAGTTTTCGACAGGGTGGCACCGGGGAGCTGTTTTTT. Protein product: CASSFRQGGTGELFF.